This T cell receptor (beta chain) is drawn from a study of blood T cell repertoires in COVID-19. Overall study context: The United States, Italy and Spain provided the acute and convalescent COVID-19 samples.

The protocol was immunoSEQ multiplex PCR, while the TCRdb copy is restricted to in-frame clones and leaves out a portion. The sample has around 200,000 clones; around nine tenths are singletons. From germline, CDR1 is GTSNPN and CDR2 SVGIG (reference sequence). The CDR3 runs to 15 residues. V was clipped by 3 bases and J by 4 bases, with 16 bases between them. This clonotype was obtained from a man aged 40-55 years with active or convalescent COVID-19. J is TRBJ1-3 and V is TRBV30; the D gene is possibly TRBD1 (6 bases). The sequencing sample was made of peripheral blood. DNA of the CDR3: TGTGCCTGGAGCAGAACCGGGGGGCAAGGAAACACCATATATTTT. Translation: CAWSRTGGQGNTIYF. Combining the CDR3 with reference TRBV30 and TRBJ1-3 gives the whole variable domain SQTIHQWPATLVQPVGSPLSLECTVEGTSNPNLYWYRQAAGRGLQLLFYSVGIGQISSEVPQNLSASRPQDRQFILSSKKLLLSDSGFYLCAWSRTGGQGNTIYFGEGSWLTVV.